The 23 T cell receptor beta chains below were found in one sample sequenced in a study of T cells in women clearing cervical HPV infection. The table came from immunoSEQ multiplex PCR; TCRdb's copy has only in-frame clones and leaves some out. The repertoire table contains roughly 28,000 clones. Sample: blood buffy coat. The receptors shown here come from a woman aged 18 to 75 with a cervical HPV16 infection that either progressed to CIN3+ or cleared (not recorded which).

Notes on this clone: The read ends 3 residues before the CDR3 terminus; that terminus is restored from the germline J gene. The genes are TRBV20-1 and TRBJ1-1; maybe TRBD1 (6 bases). The V and J ends lost 3 bases and 6 bases respectively, with 14 bases between them. The germline gives CDR1 DFQATT, CDR2 SNEGSKA (reference sequence). The CDR3 contains 13 residues. The sequenced CDR3 bases are TGCAGTGCTAGCGATACAGGGAGGTCTGAA. Residues: CSASDTGRSE. The whole CDR3 sequence is CSASDTGRSEAFF.

Turning to this clone: The read finishes 3 residues shy of the CDR3 end, and the germline J gene is used to complete it. The J gene is TRBJ2-1, the V gene TRBV2; D is ambiguous. CDR3 length: 10 residues. The germline V gene encodes CDR1 SNHLY and CDR2 FYNNEI. Trimming shortened V by 6 bases and J by 7 bases, and 4 bases separated the two germline ends. CDR3: CASRGNEQFF. The sequenced CDR3 bases are TGTGCCAGCAGAGGTAATGAG.

About this clone: The read finishes 3 residues shy of the CDR3 end, and the germline J gene is used to complete it. The identical CDR3 is also encoded by other nucleotide sequences in the sample. The chain carries TRBV11-2 and TRBJ2-5; D is undetermined. The CDR3 is made up of 14 amino acids. Germline assignment: CDR1 SGHAT and CDR2 FQNNGV. With 1 base removed from V and 1 base from J, the gap between germline ends came to 7 bases. The CDR3 reads CASSLGQFQETQYF. The covered CDR3 bases are TGTGCCAGCAGCTTAGGGCAGTTCCAAGAGACC.

As to this clone: The read terminates 3 residues before the CDR3 end, so the remaining end is supplied by the germline J gene. V is TRBV30 and J is TRBJ2-5; D is undetermined. The CDR3 contains 12 residues. Trimming removed 3 bases at V and 2 bases at J, with 7 bases between. Germline V lookup: CDR1 GTSNPN, CDR2 SVGIG (reference sequence). Partial CDR3 DNA: TGTGCCTGGAGAACCAGTCAAGAGACC. This encodes CAWRTSQET. The CDR3, in full, reads CAWRTSQETQYF.

Regarding this clone: The read stops 3 residues short of the end of the CDR3; the missing end is completed from the germline J gene. The chain joins TRBV15 to TRBJ2-7; 13 nucleotides match TRBD2. The CDR3 runs to 13 residues. Per germline, CDR1 LNHNV and CDR2 YYDKDF (reference sequence). V gave up 11 bases and J gave up 4 bases; unmatched junction bases: 5. Incomplete CDR3 DNA: TGTGCCGCCCGGACTAGCGGGAGTTACGAG. Amino acid sequence: CAARTSGSYE. The full CDR3 protein reads CAARTSGSYEQYF.

CDR3 bases read: TGTGCCAGTAGTATTATCGACAGGGGAAACACTGAA. This translates into CASSIIDRGNTE. In full, the CDR3 is CASSIIDRGNTEAFF. The chain uses TRBV19 and TRBJ1-1; the match to TRBD1 covers 8 bases. The read is 3 residues too short to cover the CDR3 end, so that end is filled in from the germline J gene. The CDR3 is 15 residues long. Germline loops: CDR1 LNHDA, CDR2 SQIVND (reference sequence). Trimming removed 3 bases from V and 2 bases from J; junction bases left unmatched: 5.

On this clone itself: Coverage ceases 3 residues before the CDR3 finishes, and the germline J gene fills in the end. This chain connects TRBV20-1 to TRBJ1-6, with TRBD1 matching 8 bases. V lost 6 bases to trimming and J lost 8 bases; unmatched junction nucleotides: 6. The CDR3 loop spans 13 amino acids. Per the germline V gene, CDR1 is DFQATT and CDR2 is SNEGSKA (reference sequence). The part of the CDR3 DNA that was read is TGCAGTGCCCAGGGACAGGCCTATTCACCC. This codes for CSAQGQAYSP. Given in full, the CDR3 is CSAQGQAYSPLHF.

The CDR3 here is CASSLGQIDEQFF. CDR3 bases read: TGTGCCAGCAGTTTAGGGCAGATCGATGAG. The chain couples TRBV12-3 or TRBV12-4 to TRBJ2-1; unclear D gene. Coverage ceases 3 residues before the CDR3 finishes, and the germline J gene fills in the end. The germline V and J ends were trimmed by 1 base and 8 bases, with 9 bases remaining between them. There are 13 residues in the CDR3.

Remarks on this clone: Read sequence stops 3 residues before the CDR3 end, and the germline J gene provides the missing end. J is TRBJ2-1 and V is TRBV30; 9 bases line up with TRBD1. CDR3 length: 13 residues. V lost 2 bases and J lost 6; bases outside the gene matches: 2. Germline CDR1 and CDR2: GTSNPN and SVGIG (reference sequence). CDR3 DNA, as far as it was read: TGTGCCTGGAGTCCGGGACAGGGCAATGAG. Encoded protein: CAWSPGQGNE. The whole CDR3 reads CAWSPGQGNEQFF.

With respect to this clone: The CDR3 end is not reached by the read, which stops 3 residues before it; the germline J gene fills it in. This sequence joins TRBV20-1 and TRBJ2-5; TRBD2 matches at 8 bases. CDR1 and CDR2 from the germline V gene are DFQATT and SNEGSKA (reference sequence). With V trimmed by 2 bases and J by 4 bases, 6 bases remained unmatched. This CDR3 is built from 14 residues. The sequenced CDR3 bases are TGCAGTGCTAGAACCGGGACTAGGATAGAGACC. Translated, it gives CSARTGTRIET. From start to end, the CDR3 is CSARTGTRIETQYF.

Concerning this clone: From the germline J gene comes the end of the CDR3, since the read stops 3 residues before it. The chain carries TRBV20-1 and TRBJ2-3, with TRBD2 identical over 7 bases. Per germline, CDR1 DFQATT and CDR2 SNEGSKA (reference sequence). The CDR3 is made up of 11 amino acids. After removal of 3 bases from V and 8 bases from J, the junction contained 2 bases not matched to a gene. The sequenced CDR3 bases are TGCAGTGCTAGCGGACTAGTTACG. This sequence encodes CSASGLVT. The CDR3 reads in full as CSASGLVTQYF.

In the case of this clone: The sequenced fragment ends 3 residues before the CDR3 boundary, so the rest is inferred from the germline J gene. Other DNA sequences within the sample encode an identical CDR3. The chain employs TRBV5-6 and TRBJ1-2; unclear D gene. V gave up 1 base and J gave up 0 bases, with 4 bases separating them. The CDR3 is 13 residues long. Germline loops: CDR1 SGHDT, CDR2 YYEEEE. Incomplete CDR3 DNA: TGTGCCAGCAGCTTGACAGCTAACTATGGC. This sequence encodes CASSLTANYG. The complete CDR3 reads CASSLTANYGYTF.

As concerns this clone: The read is 3 residues too short to cover the CDR3 end, so that end is filled in from the germline J gene. The chain uses TRBV6-1 and TRBJ2-1, with 7 bases lining up with TRBD2. This CDR3 comprises 15 residues. Germline V CDR1 and CDR2: MNHNS, SASEGT. V dropped 2 bases and J dropped 3; count of bases not matched to a gene: 4. CDR3 sequence reads: CASSERAGDYNEQFF. CDR3 DNA (partial): TGTGCCAGCAGTGAACGGGCGGGAGACTACAATGAG.

As to this clone: The read is 3 residues too short to cover the CDR3 end, so that end is filled in from the germline J gene. The rearrangement uses TRBV2 and TRBJ2-3; 7 nucleotides match TRBD1. This CDR3 comprises 15 residues. Germline lookup yields CDR1 SNHLY and CDR2 FYNNEI. V lost 6 bases to trimming and J lost 1 base; unmatched junction nucleotides: 7. The CDR3 region is CASRPDRARTDTQYF. CDR3 bases read: TGTGCCAGCAGGCCAGACAGGGCCCGCACAGATACG.

As to this clone: The read comes to an end 3 residues before the CDR3 does, leaving the germline J gene to fill in the end. V usage is TRBV20-1 and J usage is TRBJ2-5; TRBD1 agrees at 7 bases. The CDR3 is 14 amino acids. CDR1 DFQATT and CDR2 SNEGSKA come from the germline V gene (reference sequence). V was pared by 5 bases and J by 2 bases, with 8 bases of the junction left unmatched. This chain's CDR3 is CSAEPPGQQETQYF. The sequenced CDR3 bases are TGCAGTGCTGAGCCGCCGGGACAGCAAGAGACC.

Worth noting for this clone: The CDR3 end is not reached by the read, which stops 3 residues before it; the germline J gene fills it in. The J gene is TRBJ2-1, the V gene TRBV7-9; 9 bases are shared with TRBD2. Looked up from germline, CDR1 is SEHNR and CDR2 is FQNEAQ (reference sequence). The CDR3 loop spans 14 amino acids. J lost 6 bases, V lost 6 bases, and 6 bases had no gene match. The DNA read from the CDR3 is TGTGCCAGCAGGGGGACTAGCTACTTCAATGAG. It translates to CASRGTSYFNE. The whole CDR3 protein reads CASRGTSYFNEQFF.

As to this clone: The read falls 3 residues short of the CDR3 end, and the missing part is taken from the germline J gene. The chain links TRBV20-1 to TRBJ2-7; tentative D call: TRBD1 (6 bases). CDR3 length equals 15 residues. The V end lost 3 bases, the J end lost 3 bases, and 18 bases lay between the germline ends. CDR1 and CDR2 (germline): DFQATT, SNEGSKA (reference sequence). CDR3 bases read: TGCAGTGCTAGCGAACGGACAGCCCTCAACTACGAG. Protein sequence: CSASERTALNYE. Given in full, the CDR3 is CSASERTALNYEQYF.

Of note for this clone: The read finishes 3 residues shy of the CDR3 end, and the germline J gene is used to complete it. The chain employs TRBV2 and TRBJ1-2; possible D gene TRBD1, 6 bases. The CDR3 contains 14 residues. The V gene's germline CDR1 is SNHLY and CDR2 FYNNEI. V lost 2 bases and J 2 bases, leaving 9 bases between the germline ends. The CDR3 region is CASSERGANYGYTF. The CDR3 DNA, read in part, is TGTGCCAGCAGTGAACGGGGGGCGAACTATGGC.

For this clone: The CDR3 goes on 3 residues after the read ends, and that part is filled in from the germline J gene. The chain couples TRBV5-8 to TRBJ2-4; unclear D gene. The CDR3 is 12 residues long. The germline V gene encodes CDR1 SGHTS and CDR2 YDEGEE. The CDR3 sequence: CASSPVQLFQYF. CDR3 DNA (partial): TGTGCCAGCAGCCCAGTACAGCTTTTT.

Of note for this clone: The read terminates 3 residues before the CDR3 end, so the remaining end is supplied by the germline J gene. V and J are TRBV2 and TRBJ2-5; D unresolved. V dropped 3 bases and J dropped 4 bases, with 15 bases sitting between them. The germline CDR1 and CDR2 sequences are SNHLY and FYNNEI. The CDR3 consists of 15 residues. CDR3 loop: CASSDGWRVGETQYF. CDR3 DNA, as far as it was read: TGTGCCAGCAGTGACGGGTGGCGAGTCGGAGAGACC. The complete variable domain, with remaining parts taken from reference TRBV2 and TRBJ2-5, reads EPEVTQTPSHQVTQMGQEVILRCVPISNHLYFYWYRQILGQKVEFLVSFYNNEISEKSEIFDDQFSVERPDGSNFTLKIRSTKLEDSAMYFCASSDGWRVGETQYFGPGTRLLVL.

As regards this clone: The read terminates 3 residues ahead of where the CDR3 ends, so the germline J gene completes it. This sequence joins TRBV7-8 and TRBJ2-4, with 12 bases lining up with TRBD1. Germline V gene lookup returns CDR1 SGHVS and CDR2 FQNEAQ. With 5 bases clipped from V and 3 bases from J, the junction kept 11 bases outside the gene matches. The CDR3 is 18 residues long. CDR3 sequence: CASSLRDRGLLGKNIQYF. Partial CDR3 DNA: TGTGCCAGCAGCCTCCGGGACAGGGGGCTTTTGGGCAAAAACATT. Filled out from reference TRBV7-8 and TRBJ2-4, the complete variable domain reads GAGVSQSPRYKVAKRGQDVALRCDPISGHVSLFWYQQALGQGPEFLTYFQNEAQLDKSGLPSDRFFAERPEGSVSTLKIQRTQQEDSAVYLCASSLRDRGLLGKNIQYFGAGTRLSVL.

Worth noting for this clone: The DNA ends 3 residues before the CDR3 does, and the rest of the CDR3 is filled in from the germline J gene. The genes are TRBV7-2 and TRBJ1-4, with D perhaps TRBD1 (5 bases). V lost 1 base to trimming and J lost 7 bases, with 7 bases between them. The CDR3 loop spans 13 amino acids. Per the germline V gene, CDR1 is SGHTA and CDR2 is FQGNSA. CDR3 DNA (partial): TGTGCCAGCAGCTTAGGACAGACTGAAAAA. This codes for CASSLGQTEK. The full CDR3 reads CASSLGQTEKLFF.

Concerning this clone: The missing CDR3 end, 3 residues past where the read stops, is filled in from the germline J gene. This chain links TRBV30 with TRBJ1-6; TRBD1 matches at 7 bases. CDR3 size: 18 residues. Germline CDR1 reads GTSNPN; CDR2 reads SVGIG (reference sequence). Germline trimming cut 2 bases from V and 0 bases from J; bases unmatched to any gene: 10. CDR3 region: CAWSNRTGTFSYNSPLHF. The part of the CDR3 DNA that was read is TGTGCCTGGAGTAATCGGACAGGCACGTTCTCCTATAATTCACCC.